This T cell receptor beta chain is drawn from a study of blood T cell repertoires in COVID-19. Overall study: Material from acute and convalescent COVID-19 was sourced from the United States, Italy and Spain. The cDNA or gDNA used as material had been derived from T cells, B-cell-depleted T cells, or PBMCs.

Germline CDR1 is SQVTM and CDR2 is ANQGSEA. The CDR3 length is 15 residues. In the authors' methods: From reference gene primer amplification, estimates of nucleated cell counts were derived. The method was immunoSEQ multiplex PCR; TCRdb's version includes in-frame clones alone and lacks a portion of them. That table supplies the V and J calls and clone size; D and trimming were determined from the DNA. Found here are over 30,000 clones, more than 90% of them singletons; the top ten hold roughly 12%. Sequencing input: peripheral blood. This sequence originates from a human donor in a cohort sampled during active COVID-19. The rearrangement joins TRBV29-1 to TRBJ2-3; perhaps TRBD2 as D (5 bases). The CDR3 here is CSVIPGVVSTDTQYF. The DNA of the CDR3 is TGCAGTGTAATACCCGGGGTTGTGAGCACAGATACGCAGTATTTT.